A selection of T cell receptor beta chains follows, all from one sample in a study of T-cell memory formation after mild COVID-19. From the 5' RACE reads, TCRdb called clonotypes with MiXCR, one entry per CDR3 protein. The data hold 550,000 to 700,000 distinct CDR3 sequences, with roughly 18% observed a single time. The sequencing input was PBMCs or a T cell subset sorted from them (not recorded which). These receptors were obtained from an adult woman who had mild COVID-19 (a few samples of this study predate the infection). Cell type and time point are not known. The conserved cysteine and the conserved F or W are not part of the CDR3 here. The order of the fields is clone size, V gene, J gene, CDR3 protein. The listing skips clone size in some rows; elsewhere it reads once, few, many or a size class.

few	TRBV12-3/TRBV12-4	TRBJ2-3	ASSILPGQGHPFSTDTQY
-	TRBV4-2	TRBJ2-4	ASSPVGGGAKNIQY
few	TRBV6-5	TRBJ2-1	ASGTPGLSSYNEQF
-	TRBV29-1	TRBJ2-3	SVGAGGVIDTQY
-	TRBV7-9	TRBJ2-1	ASSSSGGLVEQF
once	TRBV3-1	TRBJ1-2	ARSQDPMAGGYT
many	TRBV27	TRBJ2-7	ASTIRPGSPVYEQY
few	TRBV7-2	TRBJ2-2	ASSSQTSLNTGELF
few	TRBV11-3	TRBJ2-3	ASSLDESDTQY
-	TRBV6-1	TRBJ2-7	ASSEASSGSRSYEQY